The T cell receptor beta chain under discussion was sequenced for a study of T cells in Graves' hyperthyroidism and ophthalmopathy. About the study: Blood from the periphery was taken at initial diagnosis, before any treatment.

The ends were cut back, 0 bases at V and 2 bases at J, with 10 bases in the middle. Germline CDR1 is SGHTS and CDR2 is YDEGEE. This CDR3 contains 15 residues. These patients, aged 18 to 65, had recently diagnosed hyperthyroidism lasting under 2 months. Diagnoses used clinical symptoms, serum thyroxine and TRAb, thyroid ultrasound and orbital computed tomography. Many counts were recorded for this clonotype. Its target is unknown. It was RNA transcripts that yielded the amplified TCR beta CDR3 regions. Researchers ran a first-round RT-PCR on the TCR CDR3 using the HTBI primer set. TCRdb ran MiXCR on the multiplex PCR reads and lists one entry per CDR3 protein. The table includes about 400,000 distinct CDR3 sequences, 15% to 19% detected once. Study-level results: Among thyroid clonotypes expanded above 0.001, most also appeared in blood.

The rearrangement uses TRBV5-8 and TRBJ2-3, with D maybe TRBD1 (6 bases). This clonotype was sampled from a woman aged 18 to 35 with Graves' hyperthyroidism. Sequencing was performed on blood. The CDR3 here is CASSLGNRDTDTQYF. The CDR3, as DNA: TGTGCCAGCAGCTTGGGCAACAGGGACACAGATACGCAGTATTTT.